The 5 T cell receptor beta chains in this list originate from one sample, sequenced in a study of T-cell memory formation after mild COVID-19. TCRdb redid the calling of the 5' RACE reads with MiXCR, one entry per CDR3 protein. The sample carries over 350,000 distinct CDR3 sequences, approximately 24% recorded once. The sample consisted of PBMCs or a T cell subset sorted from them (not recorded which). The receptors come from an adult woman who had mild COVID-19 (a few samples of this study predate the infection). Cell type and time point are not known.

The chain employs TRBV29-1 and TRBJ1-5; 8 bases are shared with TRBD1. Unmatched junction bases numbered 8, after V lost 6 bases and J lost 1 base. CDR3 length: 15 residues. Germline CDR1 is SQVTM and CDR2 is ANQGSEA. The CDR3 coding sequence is TGCAGCGTCACCGGACAGGGAGGAAGCAATCAGCCCCAGCATTTT. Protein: CSVTGQGGSNQPQHF.

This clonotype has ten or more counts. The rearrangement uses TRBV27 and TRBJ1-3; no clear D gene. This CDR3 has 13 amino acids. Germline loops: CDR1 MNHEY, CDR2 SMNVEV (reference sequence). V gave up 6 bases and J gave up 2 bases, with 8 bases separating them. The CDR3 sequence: CASSGRTGNTIYF. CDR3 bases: TGTGCCAGCAGCGGGAGGACTGGAAACACCATATATTTT.

CDR3 in amino acids: CASSMGQGHTGELFF. The CDR3 DNA sequence: TGTGCCAGCAGTATGGGGCAGGGCCACACCGGGGAGCTGTTTTTT. The chain carries TRBV12-3 or TRBV12-4 and TRBJ2-2; tentatively, D is TRBD1 (5 bases). Trimming took 5 bases from V and 3 from J, leaving 13 bases between them. The CDR3 has 15 residues.

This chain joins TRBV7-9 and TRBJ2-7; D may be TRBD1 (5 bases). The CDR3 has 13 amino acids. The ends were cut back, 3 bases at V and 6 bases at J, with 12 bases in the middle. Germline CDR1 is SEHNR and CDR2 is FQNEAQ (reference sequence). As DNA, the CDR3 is TGTGCCAGCAGCTTGCCAGGGTACACCGAGCAGTACTTC. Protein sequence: CASSLPGYTEQYF.

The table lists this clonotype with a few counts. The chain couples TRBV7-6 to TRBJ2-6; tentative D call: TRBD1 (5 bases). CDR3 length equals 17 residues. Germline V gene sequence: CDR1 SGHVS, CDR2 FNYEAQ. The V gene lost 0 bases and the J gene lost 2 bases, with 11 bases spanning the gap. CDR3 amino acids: CASSLAGPQAGANVLTF. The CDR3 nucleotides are TGTGCCAGCAGCTTAGCGGGGCCACAGGCTGGGGCCAACGTCCTGACTTTC. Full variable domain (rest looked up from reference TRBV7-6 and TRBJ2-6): GAGVSQSPRYKVTKRGQDVALRCDPISGHVSLYWYRQALGQGPEFLTYFNYEAQQDKSGLPNDRFSAERPEGSISTLTIQRTEQRDSAMYRCASSLAGPQAGANVLTFGAGSRLTVL.